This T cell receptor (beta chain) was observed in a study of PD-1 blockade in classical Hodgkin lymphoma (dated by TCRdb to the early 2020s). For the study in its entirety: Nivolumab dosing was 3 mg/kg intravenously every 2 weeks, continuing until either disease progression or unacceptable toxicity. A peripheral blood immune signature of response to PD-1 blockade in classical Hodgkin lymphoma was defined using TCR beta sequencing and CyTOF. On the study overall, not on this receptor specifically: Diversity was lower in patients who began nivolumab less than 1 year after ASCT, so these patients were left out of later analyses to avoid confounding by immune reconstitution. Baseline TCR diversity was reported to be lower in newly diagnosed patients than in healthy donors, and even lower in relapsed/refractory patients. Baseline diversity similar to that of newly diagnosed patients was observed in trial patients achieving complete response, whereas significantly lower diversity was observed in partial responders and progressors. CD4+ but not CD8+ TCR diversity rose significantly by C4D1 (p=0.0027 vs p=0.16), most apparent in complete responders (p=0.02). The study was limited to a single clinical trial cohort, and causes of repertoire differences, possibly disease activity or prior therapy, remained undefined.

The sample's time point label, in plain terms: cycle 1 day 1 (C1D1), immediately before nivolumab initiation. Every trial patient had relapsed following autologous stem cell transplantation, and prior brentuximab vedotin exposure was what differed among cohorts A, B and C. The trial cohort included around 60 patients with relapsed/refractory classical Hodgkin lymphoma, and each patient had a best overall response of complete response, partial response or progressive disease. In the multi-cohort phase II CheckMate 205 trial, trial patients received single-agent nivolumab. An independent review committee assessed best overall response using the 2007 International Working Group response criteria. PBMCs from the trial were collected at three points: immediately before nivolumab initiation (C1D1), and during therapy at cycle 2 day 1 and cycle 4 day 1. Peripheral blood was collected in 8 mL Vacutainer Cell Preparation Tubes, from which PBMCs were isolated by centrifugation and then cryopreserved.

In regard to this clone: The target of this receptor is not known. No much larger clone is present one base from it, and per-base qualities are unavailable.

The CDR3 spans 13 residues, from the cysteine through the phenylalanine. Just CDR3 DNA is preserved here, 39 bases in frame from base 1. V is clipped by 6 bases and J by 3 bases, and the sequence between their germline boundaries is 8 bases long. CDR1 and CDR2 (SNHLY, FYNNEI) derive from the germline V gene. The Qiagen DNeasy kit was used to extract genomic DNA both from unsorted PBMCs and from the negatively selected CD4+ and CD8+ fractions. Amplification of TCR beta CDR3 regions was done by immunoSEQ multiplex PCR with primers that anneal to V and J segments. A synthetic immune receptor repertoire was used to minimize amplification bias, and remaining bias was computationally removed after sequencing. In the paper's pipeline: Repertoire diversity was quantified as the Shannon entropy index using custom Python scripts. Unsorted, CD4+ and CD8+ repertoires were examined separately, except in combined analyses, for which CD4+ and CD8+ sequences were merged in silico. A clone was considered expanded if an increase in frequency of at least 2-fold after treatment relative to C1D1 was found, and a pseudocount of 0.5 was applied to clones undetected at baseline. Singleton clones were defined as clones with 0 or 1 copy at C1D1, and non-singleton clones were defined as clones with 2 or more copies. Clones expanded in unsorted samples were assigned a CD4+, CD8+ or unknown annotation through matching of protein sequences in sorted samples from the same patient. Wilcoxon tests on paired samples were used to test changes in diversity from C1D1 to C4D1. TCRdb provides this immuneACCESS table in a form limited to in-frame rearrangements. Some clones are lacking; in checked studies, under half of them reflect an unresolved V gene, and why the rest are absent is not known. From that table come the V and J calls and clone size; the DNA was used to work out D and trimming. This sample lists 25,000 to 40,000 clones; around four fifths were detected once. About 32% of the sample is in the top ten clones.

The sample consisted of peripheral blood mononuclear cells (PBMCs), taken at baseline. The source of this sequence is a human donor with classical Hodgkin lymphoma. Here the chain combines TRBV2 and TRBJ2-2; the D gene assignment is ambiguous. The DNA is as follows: TGTGCCAGCAGGCAGTTTGACACCGGGGAGCTGTTTTTT. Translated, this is CASRQFDTGELFF.